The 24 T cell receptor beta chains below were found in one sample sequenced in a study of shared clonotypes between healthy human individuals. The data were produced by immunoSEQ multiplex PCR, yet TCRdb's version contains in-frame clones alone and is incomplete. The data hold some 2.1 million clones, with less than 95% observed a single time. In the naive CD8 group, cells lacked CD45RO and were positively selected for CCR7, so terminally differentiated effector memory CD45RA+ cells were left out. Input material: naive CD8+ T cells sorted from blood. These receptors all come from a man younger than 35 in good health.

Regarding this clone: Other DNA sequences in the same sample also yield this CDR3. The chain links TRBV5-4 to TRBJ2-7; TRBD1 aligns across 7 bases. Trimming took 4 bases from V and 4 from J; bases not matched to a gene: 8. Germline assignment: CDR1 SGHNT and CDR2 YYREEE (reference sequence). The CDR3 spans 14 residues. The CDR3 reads CASSPRQGPYEQYF. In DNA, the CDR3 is TGTGCCAGCAGCCCTAGACAGGGTCCATACGAGCAGTACTTC.

The CDR3 region is CASSQETFRGQGNEQFF. In DNA form, the CDR3 reads TGCGCCAGCAGCCAAGAAACCTTCAGGGGGCAGGGCAATGAGCAGTTCTTC. The genes are TRBV4-3 and TRBJ2-1; 8 nucleotides match TRBD1. Germline trimming cut 0 bases from V and 6 bases from J; bases unmatched to any gene: 10. Germline CDR1 and CDR2: LGHNA and YSLEER. CDR3 size: 17 residues.

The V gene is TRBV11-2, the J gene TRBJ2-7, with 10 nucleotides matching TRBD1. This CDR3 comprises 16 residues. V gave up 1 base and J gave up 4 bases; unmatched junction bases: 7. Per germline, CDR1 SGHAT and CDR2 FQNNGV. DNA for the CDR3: TGTGCCAGCAGCTTAGCAGTTAGGGACAGGGGTTACGAGCAGTACTTC. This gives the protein CASSLAVRDRGYEQYF.

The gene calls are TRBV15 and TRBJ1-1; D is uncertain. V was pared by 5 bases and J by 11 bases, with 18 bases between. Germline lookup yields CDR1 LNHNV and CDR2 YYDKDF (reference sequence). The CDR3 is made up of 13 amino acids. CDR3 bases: TGTGCCACCAGCGTCGGGGAGGGCGATGGCGCTTTCTTT. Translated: CATSVGEGDGAFF.

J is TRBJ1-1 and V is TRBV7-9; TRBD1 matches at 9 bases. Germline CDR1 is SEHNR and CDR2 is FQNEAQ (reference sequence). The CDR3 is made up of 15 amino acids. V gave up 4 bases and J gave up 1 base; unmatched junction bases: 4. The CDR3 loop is CASSSRTGENTEAFF. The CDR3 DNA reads TGTGCCAGCAGCTCCCGGACAGGGGAGAACACTGAAGCTTTCTTT.

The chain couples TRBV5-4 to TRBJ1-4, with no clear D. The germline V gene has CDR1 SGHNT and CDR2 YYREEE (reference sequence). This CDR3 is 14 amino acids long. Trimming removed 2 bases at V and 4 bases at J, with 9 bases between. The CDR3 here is CASSFNPINEKLFF. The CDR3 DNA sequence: TGTGCCAGCAGCTTTAACCCGATTAATGAAAAACTGTTTTTT. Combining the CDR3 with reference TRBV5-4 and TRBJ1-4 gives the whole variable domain ETGVTQSPTHLIKTRGQQVTLRCSSQSGHNTVSWYQQALGQGPQFIFQYYREEENGRGNFPPRFSGLQFPNYSSELNVNALELDDSALYLCASSFNPINEKLFFGSGTQLSVL.

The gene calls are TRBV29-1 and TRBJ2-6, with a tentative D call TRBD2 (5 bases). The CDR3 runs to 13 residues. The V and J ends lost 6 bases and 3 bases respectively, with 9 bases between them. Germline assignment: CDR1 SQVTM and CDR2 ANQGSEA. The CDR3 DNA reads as TGCAGCGTAGCGGACGGTGGGGCCAACGTCCTGACTTTC. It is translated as CSVADGGANVLTF.

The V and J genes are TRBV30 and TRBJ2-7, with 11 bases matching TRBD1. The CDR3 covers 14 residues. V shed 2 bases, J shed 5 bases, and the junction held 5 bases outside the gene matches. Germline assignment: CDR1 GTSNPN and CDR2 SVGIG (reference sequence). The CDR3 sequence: CAWSLGQGANEQYF. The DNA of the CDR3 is TGTGCCTGGAGTCTTGGACAGGGGGCCAACGAGCAGTACTTC.

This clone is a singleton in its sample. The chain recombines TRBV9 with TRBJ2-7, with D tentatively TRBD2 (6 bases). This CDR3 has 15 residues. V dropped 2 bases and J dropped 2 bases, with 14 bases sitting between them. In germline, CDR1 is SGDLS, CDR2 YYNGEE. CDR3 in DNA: TGTGCCAGCAGCGTTATAGCGGCCGATACCTACGAGCAGTACTTC. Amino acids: CASSVIAADTYEQYF.

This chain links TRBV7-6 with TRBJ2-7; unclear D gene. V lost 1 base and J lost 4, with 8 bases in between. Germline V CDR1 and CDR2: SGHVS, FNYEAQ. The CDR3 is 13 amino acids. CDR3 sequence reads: CASSLGPVYEQYF. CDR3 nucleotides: TGTGCCAGCAGCTTAGGGCCAGTTTACGAGCAGTACTTC.

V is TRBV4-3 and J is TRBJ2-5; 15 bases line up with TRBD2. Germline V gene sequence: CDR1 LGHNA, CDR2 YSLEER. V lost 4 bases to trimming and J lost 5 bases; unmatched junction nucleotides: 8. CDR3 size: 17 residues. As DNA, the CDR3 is TGCGCCAGCAGCCCTGGGACTAGCGGGAGGACTGGGGAGACCCAGTACTTC. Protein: CASSPGTSGRTGETQYF.

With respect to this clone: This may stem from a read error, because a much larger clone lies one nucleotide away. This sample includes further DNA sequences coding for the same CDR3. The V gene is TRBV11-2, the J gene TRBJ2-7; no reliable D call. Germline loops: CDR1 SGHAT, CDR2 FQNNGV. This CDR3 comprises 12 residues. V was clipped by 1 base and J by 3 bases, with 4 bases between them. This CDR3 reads CASSLGFYEQYF. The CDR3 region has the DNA TGTGCCAGCAGCTTAGGGTTCTACGAGCAGTACTTC.

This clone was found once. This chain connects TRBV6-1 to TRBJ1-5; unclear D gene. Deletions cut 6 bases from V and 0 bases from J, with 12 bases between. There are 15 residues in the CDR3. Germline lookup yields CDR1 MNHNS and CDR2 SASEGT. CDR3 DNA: TGTGCCAGCAGCCCCAACGAGTATAGCAATCAGCCCCAGCATTTT. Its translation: CASSPNEYSNQPQHF.

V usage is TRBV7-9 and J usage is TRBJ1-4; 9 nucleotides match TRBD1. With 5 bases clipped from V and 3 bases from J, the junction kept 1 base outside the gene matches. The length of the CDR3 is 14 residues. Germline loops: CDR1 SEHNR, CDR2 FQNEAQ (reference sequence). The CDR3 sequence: CASSRQGANEKLFF. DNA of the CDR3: TGTGCCAGCAGCCGACAGGGGGCTAATGAAAAACTGTTTTTT. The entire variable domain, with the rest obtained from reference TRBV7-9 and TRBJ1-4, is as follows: DTGVSQNPRHKITKRGQNVTFRCDPISEHNRLYWYRQTLGQGPEFLTYFQNEAQLEKSRLLSDRFSAERPKGSFSTLEIQRTEQGDSAMYLCASSRQGANEKLFFGSGTQLSVL.

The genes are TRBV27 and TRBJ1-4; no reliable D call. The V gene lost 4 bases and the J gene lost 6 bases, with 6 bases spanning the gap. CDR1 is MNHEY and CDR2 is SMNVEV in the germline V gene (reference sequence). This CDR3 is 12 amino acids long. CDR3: CASSSSDEKLFF. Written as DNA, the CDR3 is TGTGCCAGCAGTTCATCTGATGAAAAACTGTTTTTT.

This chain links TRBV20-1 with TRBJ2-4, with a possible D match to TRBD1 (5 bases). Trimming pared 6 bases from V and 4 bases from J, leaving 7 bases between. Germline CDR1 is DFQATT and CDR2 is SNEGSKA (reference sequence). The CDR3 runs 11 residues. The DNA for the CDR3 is TGCAGTGCACAGGAAAAAAACATTCAGTACTTC. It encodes CSAQEKNIQYF.

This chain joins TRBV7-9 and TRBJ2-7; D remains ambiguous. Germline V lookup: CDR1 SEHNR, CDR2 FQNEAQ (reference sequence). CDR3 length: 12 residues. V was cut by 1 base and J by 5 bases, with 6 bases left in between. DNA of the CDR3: TGTGCCAGCAGCTTAGGCACCCACGAGCAGTACTTC. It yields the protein CASSLGTHEQYF.

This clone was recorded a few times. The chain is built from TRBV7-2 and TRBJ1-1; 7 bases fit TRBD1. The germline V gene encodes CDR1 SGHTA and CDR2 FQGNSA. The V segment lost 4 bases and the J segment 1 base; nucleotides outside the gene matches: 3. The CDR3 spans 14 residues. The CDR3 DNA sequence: TGTGCCAGCAGCTCCGGGACAGCGAACACTGAAGCTTTCTTT. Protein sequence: CASSSGTANTEAFF.

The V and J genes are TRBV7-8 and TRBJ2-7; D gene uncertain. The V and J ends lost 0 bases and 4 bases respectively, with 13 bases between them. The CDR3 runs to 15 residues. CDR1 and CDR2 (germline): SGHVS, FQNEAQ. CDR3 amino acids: CASSLASAPNYEQYF. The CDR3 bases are TGTGCCAGCAGCTTAGCTTCGGCCCCCAATTACGAGCAGTACTTC.

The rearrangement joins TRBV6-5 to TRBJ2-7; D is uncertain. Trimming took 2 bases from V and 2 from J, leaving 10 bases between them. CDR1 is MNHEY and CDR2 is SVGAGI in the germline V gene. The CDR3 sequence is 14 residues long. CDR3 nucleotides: TGTGCCAGCAGTTACGAGGATGGGCCCTACGAGCAGTACTTC. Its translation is CASSYEDGPYEQYF.

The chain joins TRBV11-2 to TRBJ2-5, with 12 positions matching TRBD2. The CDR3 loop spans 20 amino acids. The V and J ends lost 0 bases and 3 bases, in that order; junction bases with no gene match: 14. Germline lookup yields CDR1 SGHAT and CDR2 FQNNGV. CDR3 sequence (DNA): TGTGCCAGCAGCTTAGATAGGCTAGCGGGGGGGCTGGTTAAAAAAGAGACCCAGTACTTC. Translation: CASSLDRLAGGLVKKETQYF.

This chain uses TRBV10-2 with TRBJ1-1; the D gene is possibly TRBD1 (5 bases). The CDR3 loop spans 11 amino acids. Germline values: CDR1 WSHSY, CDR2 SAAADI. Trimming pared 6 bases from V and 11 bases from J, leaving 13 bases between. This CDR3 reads CASSLGASAFF. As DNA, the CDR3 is TGCGCCAGCAGCTTAGGGGCAAGTGCTTTCTTT.

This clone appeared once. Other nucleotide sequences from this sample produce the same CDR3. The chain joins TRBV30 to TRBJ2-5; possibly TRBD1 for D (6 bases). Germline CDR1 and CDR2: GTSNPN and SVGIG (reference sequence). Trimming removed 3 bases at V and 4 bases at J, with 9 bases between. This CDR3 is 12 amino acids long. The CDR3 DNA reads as TGTGCCTGGAGCCTAGGGGGAGAGACCCAGTACTTC. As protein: CAWSLGGETQYF.

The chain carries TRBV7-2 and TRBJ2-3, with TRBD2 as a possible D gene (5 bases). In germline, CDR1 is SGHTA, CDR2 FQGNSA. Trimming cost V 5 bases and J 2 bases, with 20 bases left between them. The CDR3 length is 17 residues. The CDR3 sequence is CASSHRSLGPVTDTQYF. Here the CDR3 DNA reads TGTGCCAGCAGCCACCGCTCACTAGGCCCCGTCACAGATACGCAGTATTTT.